Listed here are 11 T cell receptor beta chains from one sample, sequenced in a study of graft-versus-host responses after intestinal transplantation. Their recognized antigens are unknown. The data were produced by immunoSEQ multiplex PCR, yet TCRdb's version contains in-frame clones alone and is incomplete. The sample contains about 88,000 clones, around 93% of which appear only once. The sequencing here drew on unstimulated CD4+ T cells sorted from spleen or lymph node cells, taken before transplant. Receptor source: a human donor who was the organ donor for an intestinal transplant.

This chain connects TRBV9 to TRBJ2-3, with 12 positions matching TRBD2. This CDR3 region has 15 residues. From germline, CDR1 is SGDLS and CDR2 YYNGEE. The V segment lost 6 bases and the J segment 4 bases; nucleotides outside the gene matches: 6. The CDR3 DNA follows: TGTGCCAGCACCCGACTAGCGGGGGAGTCAGATACGCAGTATTTT. It specifies CASTRLAGESDTQYF. The full variable domain, its missing parts supplied by reference TRBV9 and TRBJ2-3, is DSGVTQTPKHLITATGQRVTLRCSPRSGDLSVYWYQQSLDQGLQFLIQYYNGEERAKGNILERFSAQQFPDLHSELNLSSLELGDSALYFCASTRLAGESDTQYFGPGTRLTVL.

This clone appeared once. The chain carries TRBV6-5 and TRBJ2-2, with D hard to call. The CDR3 consists of 15 residues. Trimming took 0 bases from V and 8 from J, leaving 13 bases between them. Germline V CDR1 and CDR2: MNHEY, SVGAGI. CDR3 in DNA: TGTGCCAGCAGTTACTCGAATTTGTTTGCGGGGGAGCTGTTTTTT. Amino acid sequence: CASSYSNLFAGELFF.

The chain is built from TRBV6-5 and TRBJ1-5; 7 bases match TRBD1. This CDR3 has 15 residues. CDR1 is MNHEY and CDR2 is SVGAGI in the germline V gene. V was pared by 6 bases and J by 2 bases, with 7 bases of the junction left unmatched. The CDR3 region is CASSRTGLGNQPQHF. CDR3 sequence (DNA): TGTGCCAGCAGCAGGACAGGCTTGGGCAATCAGCCCCAGCATTTT.

This sequence joins TRBV5-5 and TRBJ2-4; D not certain. Germline CDR1 SGHKS, CDR2 YYEKEE (reference sequence). V dropped 3 bases and J dropped 9 bases, with 13 bases sitting between them. This CDR3 is built from 13 residues. This chain's CDR3 is CASSSVNLRIQYF. The CDR3 DNA reads TGTGCCAGCAGCTCTGTAAATTTGCGCATTCAGTACTTC.

The chain couples TRBV18 to TRBJ1-1, with a weak D call TRBD1 (5 bases). This CDR3 contains 14 residues. Germline V lookup: CDR1 KGHSH, CDR2 LQKENI. Trimming took off 0 bases at V and 2 bases at J, with 7 bases between the two ends. In DNA, the CDR3 is TGTGCCAGCTCACCACCGGGGCCCAACACTGAAGCTTTCTTT. It encodes CASSPPGPNTEAFF.

This rearrangement joins TRBV6-4 to TRBJ1-5; 7 bases line up with TRBD1. The CDR3 has 14 residues. V lost 3 bases and J lost 2; bases outside the gene matches: 1. In germline, CDR1 is MRHNA, CDR2 SNTAGT. In DNA form, the CDR3 reads TGTGCCAGCAGTGAGCAGGGGGGCAATCAGCCCCAGCATTTT. Amino acid sequence: CASSEQGGNQPQHF.

The chain employs TRBV19 and TRBJ2-5; TRBD1 might be the D (6 bases). The CDR3 spans 15 residues. The V and J ends lost 3 bases and 2 bases respectively, with 13 bases between them. From germline, CDR1 is LNHDA and CDR2 SQIVND (reference sequence). DNA of the CDR3: TGTGCCAGTAGTATTGGGGGCTATCTTCAAGAGACCCAGTACTTC. Translated, it gives CASSIGGYLQETQYF.

The V gene is TRBV9, the J gene TRBJ2-1, with 7 bases aligning to TRBD1. There are 16 residues in the CDR3. Germline CDR1 and CDR2: SGDLS and YYNGEE. The junction had 9 bases not matched to a gene; V was cut back by 2 bases and J by 4 bases. The CDR3 DNA is TGTGCCAGCAGCGTCTCAACAGGGGCGGTTTACAATGAGCAGTTCTTC. As protein: CASSVSTGAVYNEQFF.

This chain connects TRBV30 to TRBJ2-6, with D possibly matching TRBD2 (5 bases). Trimming stripped 0 bases from V and 2 bases from J, with 11 bases between. CDR3 length equals 16 residues. The V gene's germline CDR1 is GTSNPN and CDR2 SVGIG (reference sequence). Here the CDR3 reads CAWSVDSLPGANVLTF. DNA for the CDR3: TGTGCCTGGAGTGTGGACTCACTCCCTGGGGCCAACGTCCTGACTTTC.

The V call is TRBV18, the J call TRBJ1-4; 7 bases are a match to TRBD1. This CDR3 is built from 18 residues. With 6 bases clipped from V and 4 bases from J, the junction kept 17 bases outside the gene matches. Looked up from germline, CDR1 is KGHSH and CDR2 is LQKENI. CDR3 sequence: CASSQNTAGTANNEKLFF. CDR3 nucleotide sequence: TGTGCCAGCTCCCAGAACACTGCCGGGACAGCGAATAATGAAAAACTGTTTTTT.

The rearrangement links TRBV20-1 to TRBJ2-3; D gene uncertain. Trimming removed 3 bases at V and 5 bases at J, with 3 bases between. Germline CDR1 DFQATT, CDR2 SNEGSKA (reference sequence). The CDR3 consists of 10 residues. The DNA for the CDR3 is TGCAGTGCTAGTCTAGATACGCAGTATTTT. This sequence encodes CSASLDTQYF.